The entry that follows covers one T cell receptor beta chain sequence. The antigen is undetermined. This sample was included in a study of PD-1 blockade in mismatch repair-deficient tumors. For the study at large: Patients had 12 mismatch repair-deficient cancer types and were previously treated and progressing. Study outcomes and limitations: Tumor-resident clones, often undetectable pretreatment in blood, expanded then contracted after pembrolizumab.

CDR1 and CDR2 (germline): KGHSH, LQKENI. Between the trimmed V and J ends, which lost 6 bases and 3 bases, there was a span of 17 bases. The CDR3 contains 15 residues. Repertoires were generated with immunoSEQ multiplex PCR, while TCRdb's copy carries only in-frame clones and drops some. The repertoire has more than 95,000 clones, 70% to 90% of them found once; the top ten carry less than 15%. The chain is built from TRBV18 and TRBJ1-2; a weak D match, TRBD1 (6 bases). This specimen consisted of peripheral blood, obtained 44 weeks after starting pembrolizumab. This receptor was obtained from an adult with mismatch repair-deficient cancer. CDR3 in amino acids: CASSTRQVTDYGYTF. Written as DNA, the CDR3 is TGTGCCAGCTCGACGAGACAGGTGACGGACTATGGCTACACCTTC.